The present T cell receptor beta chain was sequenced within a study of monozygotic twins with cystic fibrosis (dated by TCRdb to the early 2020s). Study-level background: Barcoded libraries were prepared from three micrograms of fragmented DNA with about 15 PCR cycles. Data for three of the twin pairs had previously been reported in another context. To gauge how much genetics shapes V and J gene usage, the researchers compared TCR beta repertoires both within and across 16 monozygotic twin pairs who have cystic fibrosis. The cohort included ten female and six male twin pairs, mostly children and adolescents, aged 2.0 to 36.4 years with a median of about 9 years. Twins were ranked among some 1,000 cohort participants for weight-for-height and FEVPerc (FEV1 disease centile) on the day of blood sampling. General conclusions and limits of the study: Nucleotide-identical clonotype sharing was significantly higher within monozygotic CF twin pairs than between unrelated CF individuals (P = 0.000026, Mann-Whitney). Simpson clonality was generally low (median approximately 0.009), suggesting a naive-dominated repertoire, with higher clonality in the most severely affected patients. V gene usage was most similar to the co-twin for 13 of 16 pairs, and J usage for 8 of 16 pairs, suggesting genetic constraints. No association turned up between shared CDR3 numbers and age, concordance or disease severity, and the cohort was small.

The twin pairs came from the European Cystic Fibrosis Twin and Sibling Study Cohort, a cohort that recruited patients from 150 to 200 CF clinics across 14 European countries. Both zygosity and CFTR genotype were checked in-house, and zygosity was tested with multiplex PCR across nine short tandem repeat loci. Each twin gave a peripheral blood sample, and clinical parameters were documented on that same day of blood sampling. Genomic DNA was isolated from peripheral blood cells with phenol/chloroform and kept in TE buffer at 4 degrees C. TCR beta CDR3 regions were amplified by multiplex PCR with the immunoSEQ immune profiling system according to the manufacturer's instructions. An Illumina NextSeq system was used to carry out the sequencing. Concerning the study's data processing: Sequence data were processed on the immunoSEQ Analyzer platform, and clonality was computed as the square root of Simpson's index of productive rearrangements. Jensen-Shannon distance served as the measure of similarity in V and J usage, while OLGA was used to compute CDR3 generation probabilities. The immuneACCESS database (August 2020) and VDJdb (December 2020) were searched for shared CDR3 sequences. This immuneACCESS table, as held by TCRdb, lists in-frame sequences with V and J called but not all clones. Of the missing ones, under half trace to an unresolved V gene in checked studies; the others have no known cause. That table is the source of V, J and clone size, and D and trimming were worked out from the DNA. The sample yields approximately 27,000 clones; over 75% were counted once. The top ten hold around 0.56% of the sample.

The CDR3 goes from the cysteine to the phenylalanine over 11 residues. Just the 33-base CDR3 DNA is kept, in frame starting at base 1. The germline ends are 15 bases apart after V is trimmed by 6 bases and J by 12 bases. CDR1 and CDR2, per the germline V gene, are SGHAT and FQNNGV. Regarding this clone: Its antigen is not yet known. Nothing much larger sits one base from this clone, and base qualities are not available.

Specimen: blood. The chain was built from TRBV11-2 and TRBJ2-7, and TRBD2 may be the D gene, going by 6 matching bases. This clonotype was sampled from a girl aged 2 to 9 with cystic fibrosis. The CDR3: CASRQYSGLYF. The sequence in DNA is TGTGCCAGCAGACAGTACTCGGGACTGTACTTC.